The 28 T cell receptor beta chains below were found in one sample sequenced in a study of preoperative IRX-2 immunotherapy in early breast cancer. The treatment is: preoperative locoregional IRX-2 cytokine immunotherapy. Assay used: immunoSEQ multiplex PCR; TCRdb lists only in-frame clones, some missing. Seen here are around 57,000 clones, approximately 95% observed once, and the top ten hold approximately 1.8%. Specimen collection occurred from a patient treated with IRX-2 immunotherapy. The source is a human donor with breast cancer.

This clone has only one observation. The chain carries TRBV28 and TRBJ1-1, with a weak D call TRBD1 (5 bases). The CDR3 is 18 amino acids. From germline, CDR1 is MDHEN and CDR2 SYDVKM. V lost 9 bases and J lost 1, with 27 bases in between. This CDR3 is CASPPTPGAEGGNTEAFF. The DNA for the CDR3 is TGTGCCAGTCCTCCTACCCCTGGGGCCGAAGGTGGGAACACTGAAGCTTTCTTT.

The rearrangement links TRBV19 to TRBJ2-3, with 10 bases aligning to TRBD1. J was trimmed by 1 base and V by 5 bases; bases with no gene match: 6. Germline CDR1 LNHDA, CDR2 SQIVND (reference sequence). CDR3 length equals 16 residues. CDR3 in amino acids: CASSVAGTGGTDTQYF. CDR3 nucleotides: TGTGCCAGTAGTGTTGCCGGGACAGGGGGCACAGATACGCAGTATTTT.

This clone was detected once. The genes are TRBV2 and TRBJ2-3, with D possibly TRBD2 on 5 matching bases. There are 14 residues in the CDR3. V lost 6 bases and J 5 bases, leaving 15 bases between the germline ends. The V gene's germline CDR1 is SNHLY and CDR2 FYNNEI. CDR3 loop: CASRRDRDEDTQYF. The CDR3 DNA follows: TGTGCCAGCAGGAGGGATAGGGATGAAGATACGCAGTATTTT.

The V gene is TRBV29-1, the J gene TRBJ1-1; D call uncertain. Germline V gives CDR1 SQVTM, CDR2 ANQGSEA. The CDR3 spans 10 residues. V lost 4 bases to trimming and J lost 5 bases, with 5 bases between them. CDR3: CSVANTEAFF. For the CDR3, the DNA is TGCAGCGTTGCCAATACTGAAGCTTTCTTT.

This chain links TRBV6-5 with TRBJ1-2, with 9 nucleotides matching TRBD1. The CDR3 loop spans 13 amino acids. Per germline, CDR1 MNHEY and CDR2 SVGAGI. V was clipped by 4 bases and J by 4 bases; unmatched bases: 1. The CDR3 nucleotides are TGTGCCAGCAGTTTACAGGGGGCCTATGGCTACACCTTC. Amino acid sequence: CASSLQGAYGYTF.

The chain combines TRBV4-2 with TRBJ2-5; no firm D call. The CDR3 is 14 residues long. Per the germline V gene, CDR1 is LGHNA and CDR2 is YNFKEQ. V lost 0 bases and J 2 bases, leaving 7 bases between the germline ends. The CDR3 spells CASSQEGSQETQYF. The CDR3 DNA reads TGTGCCAGCAGCCAAGAGGGCTCACAAGAGACCCAGTACTTC.

V usage is TRBV7-3 and J usage is TRBJ2-1; 7 nucleotides align to TRBD1. Looked up from germline, CDR1 is SGHTA and CDR2 is FQGTGA. After removal of 6 bases from V and 10 bases from J, the junction contained 9 bases not matched to a gene. The CDR3 is 13 amino acids. The CDR3 loop is CASSSPRGGEQFF. CDR3 DNA: TGTGCCAGCAGTTCCCCCAGAGGGGGCGAGCAGTTCTTC.

Of note for this clone: Relative to the germline gene, one junction end is altered; a read error may explain this. The chain is built from TRBV18 and TRBJ2-2; D unclear. There are 16 residues in the CDR3. Germline CDR1 reads KGHSH; CDR2 reads LQKENI. CDR3 region: CASSPRIRMLAGELFF. In DNA form, the CDR3 reads TGTGCCAGCTCGCCACGAATCAGAATGCTCGCCGGGGAGCTGTTTTTT.

The chain is built from TRBV10-3 and TRBJ2-2; 10 bases are shared with TRBD2. CDR1 is ENHRY, CDR2 SYGVKD, per germline. V was clipped by 10 bases and J by 1 base; unmatched bases: 3. This CDR3 has 14 amino acids. CDR3 DNA: TGTGCCACCGGACTAGCGGAGAACACCGGGGAGCTGTTTTTT. This encodes CATGLAENTGELFF.

The V call is TRBV5-1, the J call TRBJ1-1; TRBD1 aligns across 10 bases. Germline V gene data show CDR1 as SGHRS and CDR2 as YFSETQ. This CDR3 has 16 residues. After removal of 3 bases from V and 0 bases from J, the junction contained 5 bases not matched to a gene. The CDR3 here is CASSSGTGELNTEAFF. The CDR3 nucleotides read TGCGCCAGCAGCTCCGGGACAGGGGAGCTGAACACTGAAGCTTTCTTT.

This clone was seen only once. V and J are TRBV5-6 and TRBJ2-7; 10 bases align to TRBD1. Trimming removed 0 bases from V and 3 bases from J; junction bases left unmatched: 3. The germline gives CDR1 SGHDT, CDR2 YYEEEE. The CDR3 is made up of 15 amino acids. The CDR3 loop reads CASSLGGQGSYEQYF. CDR3 nucleotides: TGTGCCAGCAGCTTGGGGGGACAGGGGAGCTACGAGCAGTACTTC. Based on the CDR3 plus reference TRBV5-6 and TRBJ2-7, the full variable domain is DAGVTQSPTHLIKTRGQQVTLRCSPKSGHDTVSWYQQALGQGPQFIFQYYEEEERQRGNFPDRFSGHQFPNYSSELNVNALLLGDSALYLCASSLGGQGSYEQYFGPGTRLTVT.

This clone was seen only once. The chain uses TRBV7-6 and TRBJ1-1; the D gene is possibly TRBD1 (6 bases). Trimming took 3 bases from V and 4 from J, leaving 12 bases between them. This CDR3 is 14 amino acids long. CDR1 is SGHVS, CDR2 FNYEAQ, per germline. The CDR3: CASSLTGSSTEAFF. The DNA of the CDR3 is TGTGCCAGCAGCTTGACAGGTAGTAGCACTGAAGCTTTCTTT.

The chain uses TRBV7-9 and TRBJ1-5; TRBD1 might be the D (5 bases). Germline V CDR1 and CDR2: SEHNR, FQNEAQ (reference sequence). This CDR3 is 18 amino acids long. V lost 6 bases and J lost 4, with 25 bases in between. For the CDR3, the DNA is TGTGCCAGCAGTCGGGCCTCAGAGGGGCTAGGAGGGAATCAGCCCCAGCATTTT. As protein: CASSRASEGLGGNQPQHF.

V gene TRBV11-2 combines with J gene TRBJ1-1; 8 bases fit TRBD1. Germline lookup yields CDR1 SGHAT and CDR2 FQNNGV. V gave up 1 base and J gave up 4 bases; unmatched junction bases: 8. The CDR3 has 16 amino acids. The CDR3 reads CASSLGQGSRSTEAFF. For the CDR3, the DNA is TGTGCCAGCAGCTTAGGACAGGGGAGTAGGAGCACTGAAGCTTTCTTT.

The rearrangement uses TRBV19 and TRBJ2-5; D unresolved. This CDR3 has 14 residues. The V end lost 3 bases, the J end lost 0 bases, and 8 bases lay between the germline ends. Germline loops: CDR1 LNHDA, CDR2 SQIVND (reference sequence). CDR3 DNA: TGTGCCAGTAGTATCACAGATAACCAAGAGACCCAGTACTTC. It is translated as CASSITDNQETQYF. The variable domain in full, with the rest retrieved from reference TRBV19 and TRBJ2-5, is DGGITQSPKYLFRKEGQNVTLSCEQNLNHDAMYWYRQDPGQGLRLIYYSQIVNDFQKGDIAEGYSVSREKKESFPLTVTSAQKNPTAFYLCASSITDNQETQYFGPGTRLLVL.

This clone was found once. Written as DNA, the CDR3 is TGCAGCGTTGGTCAGGGAAGCCATTACACAGATACGCAGTATTTT. Protein: CSVGQGSHYTDTQYF. The V call is TRBV29-1, the J call TRBJ2-3; D might be TRBD1 (5 bases). CDR1 SQVTM and CDR2 ANQGSEA come from the germline V gene. Deletions cut 4 bases from V and 2 bases from J, with 16 bases between. The CDR3 is made up of 15 amino acids.

The rearrangement links TRBV27 to TRBJ2-3; 10 nucleotides agree with TRBD1. V shed 5 bases and J 5 bases; nucleotides not matched to a gene: 1. The CDR3 has 13 amino acids. CDR1 is MNHEY, CDR2 SMNVEV, per germline (reference sequence). CDR3 residues: CASSRDRGDTQYF. The CDR3 region has the DNA TGTGCCAGCAGTAGGGACAGGGGAGATACGCAGTATTTT.

This rearrangement joins TRBV11-3 to TRBJ2-3; 10 positions agree with TRBD2. The CDR3 loop spans 16 amino acids. With 5 bases clipped from V and 5 bases from J, the junction kept 10 bases outside the gene matches. CDR1 is SGHNT, CDR2 YENEEA, per germline. The chain's CDR3 is CASSQRLAGAGDTQYF. In DNA form, the CDR3 reads TGTGCCAGCAGCCAACGGCTAGCGGGGGCGGGAGATACGCAGTATTTT. Variable domain in full (rest from reference TRBV11-3 and TRBJ2-3): EAGVVQSPRYKIIEKKQPVAFWCNPISGHNTLYWYLQNLGQGPELLIRYENEEAVDDSQLPKDRFSAERLKGVDSTLKIQPAELGDSAVYLCASSQRLAGAGDTQYFGPGTRLTVL.

The chain joins TRBV25-1 to TRBJ1-4, with TRBD1 as a possible D gene (6 bases). Germline values: CDR1 MGHDK, CDR2 SYGVNS. The CDR3 has 15 amino acids. Trimming removed 2 bases at V and 8 bases at J, with 15 bases between. DNA of the CDR3: TGTGCCAGCAGTGAAGGGGGCAGGGAGGGCGAAAAACTGTTTTTT. Translating gives CASSEGGREGEKLFF.

The V call is TRBV6-1, the J call TRBJ2-7; no definite D call. Germline lookup yields CDR1 MNHNS and CDR2 SASEGT. Trimming left V 3 bases short and J 1 base short, with 10 bases between. The CDR3 runs to 14 residues. CDR3 sequence reads: CASSDRLSSYEQYF. The CDR3 coding sequence is TGTGCCAGCAGTGACCGGTTGAGTTCCTACGAGCAGTACTTC.

The rearrangement uses TRBV30 and TRBJ1-5; D not resolved. Germline lookup yields CDR1 GTSNPN and CDR2 SVGIG (reference sequence). This CDR3 contains 13 residues. Trimming took off 0 bases at V and 1 base at J, with 4 bases between the two ends. CDR3 region: CAWSVLSNQPQHF. The CDR3 DNA is TGTGCCTGGAGTGTTCTGAGCAATCAGCCCCAGCATTTT.

The V gene is TRBV6-4, the J gene TRBJ2-1; 8 positions agree with TRBD2. Trimming cost V 0 bases and J 2 bases; bases outside gene matches: 15. Germline V gene sequence: CDR1 MRHNA, CDR2 SNTAGT. There are 20 residues in the CDR3. Here the CDR3 DNA reads TGTGCCAGCAGTGACTCGAGGAAAGCGATCGGGGGGGTGGCCTACAATGAGCAGTTCTTC. Amino acids: CASSDSRKAIGGVAYNEQFF.

The table lists this clone with a few counts. The chain links TRBV6-1 to TRBJ2-2; a possible D gene is TRBD2 (5 bases). The CDR3 is 14 residues long. The V end was cut by 6 bases, the J end by 7 bases, with 15 bases between. Germline V lookup: CDR1 MNHNS, CDR2 SASEGT. Written as DNA, the CDR3 is TGTGCCAGCAGCGCCGGGATCTACTTCGGGGAGCTGTTTTTT. This translates into CASSAGIYFGELFF.

The V call is TRBV27, the J call TRBJ2-7, with no clear D. CDR3 length equals 14 residues. Trimming shortened V by 6 bases and J by 2 bases, and 14 bases separated the two germline ends. Germline V gives CDR1 MNHEY, CDR2 SMNVEV (reference sequence). The CDR3 reads CASSPLGRAYEQYF. CDR3 DNA: TGTGCCAGCAGCCCCCTCGGTAGGGCCTACGAGCAGTACTTC.

The chain joins TRBV29-1 to TRBJ1-2; unclear D gene. CDR1 and CDR2 (germline): SQVTM, ANQGSEA. This CDR3 contains 13 residues. The ends were cut back, 8 bases at V and 8 bases at J, with 21 bases in the middle. CDR3 DNA: TGCAGCTCTCTACTCCCCGGGCGGATGGGCTACACCTTC. Translation: CSSLLPGRMGYTF.

This sequence joins TRBV28 and TRBJ1-5, with D tentatively TRBD1 (6 bases). Between the trimmed V and J ends, which lost 6 bases and 4 bases, there was a span of 13 bases. This CDR3 has 14 amino acids. Germline V gene data show CDR1 as MDHEN and CDR2 as SYDVKM. The CDR3 loop reads CASRPGHNNQPQHF. The CDR3 DNA is TGTGCCAGCAGACCGGGACACAATAATCAGCCCCAGCATTTT.

DNA of the CDR3: TGTGCCAGCAGCTTACTAGCGGGAGGGTTCGATGAGCAGTTCTTC. Translation: CASSLLAGGFDEQFF. The genes are TRBV11-1 and TRBJ2-1; 12 nucleotides align to TRBD2. V lost 2 bases and J lost 8; bases outside the gene matches: 4. This CDR3 spans 15 amino acids. Germline V CDR1 and CDR2: SGHAT, FQDESV (reference sequence). Drawing the rest from reference TRBV11-1 and TRBJ2-1, the complete variable domain is EAEVAQSPRYKITEKSQAVAFWCDPISGHATLYWYRQILGQGPELLVQFQDESVVDDSQLPKDRFSAERLKGVDSTLKIQPAELGDSAMYLCASSLLAGGFDEQFFGPGTRLTVL.

The chain carries TRBV18 and TRBJ2-7; D is uncertain. The CDR3 sequence is 14 residues long. CDR1 is KGHSH, CDR2 LQKENI, per germline. The V gene lost 0 bases and the J gene lost 3 bases, with 9 bases spanning the gap. The CDR3 here is CASSPPLSSYEQYF. The CDR3 bases are TGTGCCAGCTCACCACCCCTGAGCAGCTACGAGCAGTACTTC.